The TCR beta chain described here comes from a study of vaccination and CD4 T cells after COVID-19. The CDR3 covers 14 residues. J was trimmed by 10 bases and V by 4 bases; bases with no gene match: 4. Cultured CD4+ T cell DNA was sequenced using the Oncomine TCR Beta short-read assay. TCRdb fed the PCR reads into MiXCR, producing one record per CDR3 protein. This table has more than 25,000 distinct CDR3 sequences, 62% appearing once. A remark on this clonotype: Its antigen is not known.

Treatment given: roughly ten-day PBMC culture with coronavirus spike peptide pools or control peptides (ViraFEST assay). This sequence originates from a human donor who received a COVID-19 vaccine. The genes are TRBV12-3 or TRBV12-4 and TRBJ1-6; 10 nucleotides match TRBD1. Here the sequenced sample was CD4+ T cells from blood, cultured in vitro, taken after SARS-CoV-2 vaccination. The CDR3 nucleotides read TGTGCCAGCAGTTCCGGGACAGGGGTATCACCCCTCCACTTT. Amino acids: CASSSGTGVSPLHF.